One sample yielded the 9 T cell receptor beta chains listed below, sequenced in a study of cytomegalovirus exposure and HLA in healthy donors. Both 60 Vbeta primers and 13 Jbeta primers went into the PCR. TCRdb's copy holds only in-frame clones and misses some; the assay was immunoSEQ multiplex PCR. The sample gives some 120,000 clones, about 80% of which show up once; approximately 1% is in the top ten. The material sequenced was PBMCs. These TCRs come from a human donor in good health.

This rearrangement joins TRBV7-8 to TRBJ1-3; D unclear. The CDR3 has 15 residues. V was shortened by 7 bases and J by 2 bases, with 15 bases between the two germline ends. Germline CDR1 is SGHVS and CDR2 is FQNEAQ. This CDR3 is CASTPRRVAGNTIYF. The CDR3 DNA is TGTGCCAGCACCCCCCGGAGGGTTGCTGGAAACACCATATATTTT.

CDR3 DNA sequence: TGTGCCAGCAGCTTGGCCGCAATCCAAAACATTCAGTACTTC. This codes for CASSLAAIQNIQYF. The gene calls are TRBV7-2 and TRBJ2-4; D gene uncertain. Germline V gene data show CDR1 as SGHTA and CDR2 as FQGNSA. The V gene lost 3 bases and the J gene lost 5 bases, with 11 bases spanning the gap. CDR3 length: 14 residues.

This rearrangement joins TRBV7-9 to TRBJ1-6; a weak D match, TRBD1 (5 bases). The V end was cut by 5 bases, the J end by 14 bases, with 19 bases between. CDR1 SEHNR and CDR2 FQNEAQ come from the germline V gene (reference sequence). This CDR3 has 14 residues. The CDR3 protein is CASSRQGEGSTLHF. Written as DNA, the CDR3 is TGTGCCAGCAGCAGGCAAGGGGAAGGCAGCACCCTCCACTTT. The full variable domain, rest sourced from reference TRBV7-9 and TRBJ1-6, is DTGVSQNPRHKITKRGQNVTFRCDPISEHNRLYWYRQTLGQGPEFLTYFQNEAQLEKSRLLSDRFSAERPKGSFSTLEIQRTEQGDSAMYLCASSRQGEGSTLHFGNGTRLTVT.

This clone has a handful of counts. This chain links TRBV18 with TRBJ2-3; no firm D call. This CDR3 contains 16 residues. Germline V gene lookup returns CDR1 KGHSH and CDR2 LQKENI. The V gene lost 2 bases and the J gene lost 1 base, with 13 bases spanning the gap. Here the CDR3 reads CASSPGRLIRTDTQYF. CDR3 coding DNA: TGTGCCAGCTCACCAGGCAGACTTATACGCACAGATACGCAGTATTTT. The full variable domain, rest sourced from reference TRBV18 and TRBJ2-3, is NAGVMQNPRHLVRRRGQEARLRCSPMKGHSHVYWYRQLPEEGLKFMVYLQKENIIDESGMPKERFSAEFPKEGPSILRIQQVVRGDSAAYFCASSPGRLIRTDTQYFGPGTRLTVL.

The rearrangement uses TRBV19 and TRBJ1-2, with D possibly TRBD1 on 6 matching bases. V was trimmed by 3 bases and J by 3 bases, leaving 11 bases between them. Per germline, CDR1 LNHDA and CDR2 SQIVND (reference sequence). The CDR3 length is 14 residues. CDR3 DNA: TGTGCCAGTAGTATCGAGGACAGTTACTATGGCTACACCTTC. This translates into CASSIEDSYYGYTF.

The CDR3 DNA reads TGTGCCAGCAACGGACAGGATGGGTACGAGCAGTACTTC. It translates to CASNGQDGYEQYF. The chain uses TRBV7-9 and TRBJ2-7, with TRBD1 matching 7 bases. V shed 7 bases, J shed 4 bases, and the junction held 7 bases outside the gene matches. Germline assignment: CDR1 SEHNR and CDR2 FQNEAQ (reference sequence). CDR3 length: 13 residues.

The rearrangement links TRBV6-6 to TRBJ2-7, with D possibly TRBD1 on 6 matching bases. The CDR3 consists of 15 residues. Trimming pared 8 bases from V and 0 bases from J, leaving 17 bases between. Germline V CDR1 and CDR2: MNHNY, SVGAGI (reference sequence). The CDR3 bases are TGTGCCAGCGCTCCGCCCCGACAGGACTCCTACGAGCAGTACTTC. Residues: CASAPPRQDSYEQYF.

The rearrangement uses TRBV7-3 and TRBJ2-3; a weak D match, TRBD2 (6 bases). Trimming stripped 4 bases from V and 5 bases from J, with 16 bases between. CDR3 length: 15 amino acids. CDR1 and CDR2 (germline): SGHTA, FQGTGA. CDR3 sequence (DNA): TGTGCCAGCAGCTCACCCGGGACTGGCCGAGATACGCAGTATTTT. Its translation is CASSSPGTGRDTQYF.

This chain uses TRBV19 with TRBJ1-3, with D hard to call. V shed 5 bases and J shed 2 bases, with 7 bases lying between them. The CDR3 covers 13 residues. Germline CDR1 reads LNHDA; CDR2 reads SQIVND (reference sequence). This chain's CDR3 is CASSGLTGNTIYF. In DNA form, the CDR3 reads TGTGCCAGTAGTGGACTCACTGGAAACACCATATATTTT. Based on the CDR3 plus reference TRBV19 and TRBJ1-3, the full variable domain is DGGITQSPKYLFRKEGQNVTLSCEQNLNHDAMYWYRQDPGQGLRLIYYSQIVNDFQKGDIAEGYSVSREKKESFPLTVTSAQKNPTAFYLCASSGLTGNTIYFGEGSWLTVV.